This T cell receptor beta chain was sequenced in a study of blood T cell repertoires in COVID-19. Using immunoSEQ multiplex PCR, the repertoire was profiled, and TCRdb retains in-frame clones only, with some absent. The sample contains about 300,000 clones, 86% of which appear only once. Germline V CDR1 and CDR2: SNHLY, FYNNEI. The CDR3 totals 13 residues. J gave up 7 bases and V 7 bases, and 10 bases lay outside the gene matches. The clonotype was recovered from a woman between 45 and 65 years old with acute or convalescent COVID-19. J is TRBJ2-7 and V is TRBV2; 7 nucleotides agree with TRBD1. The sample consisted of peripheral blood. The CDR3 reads CASNTGVRGEQYF. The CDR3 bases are TGTGCCAGCAACACAGGGGTCAGGGGTGAGCAGTACTTC.